What follows are 8 T cell receptor beta chains derived from one specimen sequenced in a study of CD8 T cells in Susac syndrome. An amount of RNA that ranged from roughly 0.5 to 1 ug was reverse transcribed with random hexamers. One entry per CDR3 protein results from TCRdb running MiXCR on the immunoSEQ multiplex PCR reads. Among roughly 120,000 distinct CDR3 sequences listed, around 94% were seen once. Sequenced sample: CD4+ T cells from PBMCs. Receptors originate from a human donor with multiple sclerosis.

The chain links TRBV5-6 to TRBJ2-7; 13 bases are a match to TRBD2. CDR1 SGHDT and CDR2 YYEEEE come from the germline V gene. The CDR3 runs 16 residues. Trimming at V came to 6 bases and at J to 3 bases, leaving 9 bases not matched to a gene. CDR3 in amino acids: CASMGIGLAGDYEQYF. The CDR3 nucleotides read TGTGCCAGCATGGGGATTGGACTAGCGGGGGACTACGAGCAGTACTTC.

This chain joins TRBV12-3 or TRBV12-4 and TRBJ2-1; TRBD2 matches at 8 bases. The CDR3 spans 15 residues. V gave up 5 bases and J gave up 8 bases; unmatched junction bases: 11. CDR3 nucleotide sequence: TGTGCCAGCAGTCCCGTAGCGGGGCCGTCTTATGAGCAGTTCTTC. This encodes CASSPVAGPSYEQFF.

The rearrangement links TRBV7-9 to TRBJ1-4; possibly TRBD1 for D (5 bases). V lost 5 bases and J lost 1, with 11 bases in between. This CDR3 is built from 15 residues. The germline V gene has CDR1 SEHNR and CDR2 FQNEAQ (reference sequence). CDR3 residues: CASSPEGVTNEKLFF. In DNA, the CDR3 is TGTGCCAGCAGCCCGGAAGGGGTAACTAATGAAAAACTGTTTTTT.

The V gene is TRBV5-4, the J gene TRBJ2-3, with TRBD2 matching 7 bases. CDR1 is SGHNT, CDR2 YYREEE, per germline (reference sequence). This CDR3 has 13 amino acids. V shed 3 bases, J shed 9 bases, and the junction held 7 bases outside the gene matches. The DNA of the CDR3 is TGTGCCAGCAGCTCAGTGGGGGGGGGAACGCAGTATTTT. This gives the protein CASSSVGGGTQYF.

This clonotype was found once. V is TRBV18 and J is TRBJ1-1; 7 bases are shared with TRBD1. CDR3 length: 14 amino acids. The germline gives CDR1 KGHSH, CDR2 LQKENI. V lost 4 bases, J lost 4 bases, and 6 bases stayed unmatched. DNA for the CDR3: TGTGCCAGCTCACGTGACAGGGAAGGCACTGAAGCTTTCTTT. It is translated as CASSRDREGTEAFF.

CDR3 loop: CSAHPGGYSNYGYTF. The CDR3 DNA follows: TGCAGTGCTCACCCAGGGGGCTATTCTAACTATGGCTACACCTTC. The chain has TRBV20-1 and TRBJ1-2; 8 positions match TRBD1. Germline V gene sequence: CDR1 DFQATT, CDR2 SNEGSKA (reference sequence). This CDR3 comprises 15 residues. The J segment lost 0 bases and the V segment lost 5 bases, leaving 8 bases of the junction unmatched.

V gene TRBV18 combines with J gene TRBJ1-2, with a tentative D call TRBD1 (5 bases). CDR1 and CDR2 from the germline V gene are KGHSH and LQKENI. The CDR3 length is 12 residues. V lost 6 bases and J lost 5, with 10 bases in between. The CDR3 here is CASSPDSYGYTF. The CDR3 coding sequence is TGTGCCAGCTCGCCCGACAGTTATGGCTACACCTTC.

This chain connects TRBV14 to TRBJ2-1, with TRBD2 matching over 7 bases. CDR1 and CDR2 (germline): SGHDN, FVKESK. V shed 1 base and J 13 bases; nucleotides not matched to a gene: 1. The CDR3 loop spans 11 amino acids. CDR3 in DNA: TGTGCCAGCAGCCAAGGGGGACTACAGTTCTTC. Translating it yields CASSQGGLQFF.